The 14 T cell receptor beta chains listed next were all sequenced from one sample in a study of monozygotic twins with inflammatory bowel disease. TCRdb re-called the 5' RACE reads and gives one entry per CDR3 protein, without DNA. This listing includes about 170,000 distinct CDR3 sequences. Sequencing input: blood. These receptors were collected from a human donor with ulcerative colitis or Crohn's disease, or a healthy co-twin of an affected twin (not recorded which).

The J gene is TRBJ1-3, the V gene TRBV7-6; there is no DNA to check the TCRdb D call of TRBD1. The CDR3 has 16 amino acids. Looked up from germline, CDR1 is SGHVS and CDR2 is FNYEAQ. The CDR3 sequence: CASSSGTGRSGNTIYF.

The chain's CDR3 is CASSLILEGKETQYF. This sequence joins TRBV28 and TRBJ2-5. The CDR3 contains 15 residues. The germline V gene encodes CDR1 MDHEN and CDR2 SYDVKM.

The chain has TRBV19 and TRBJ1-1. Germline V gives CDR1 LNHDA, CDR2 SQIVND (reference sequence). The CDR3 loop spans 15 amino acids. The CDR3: CASSIEALLKGEAFF.

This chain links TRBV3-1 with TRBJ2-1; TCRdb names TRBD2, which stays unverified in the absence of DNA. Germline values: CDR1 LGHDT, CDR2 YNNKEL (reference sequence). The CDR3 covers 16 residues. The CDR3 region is CASSQGREVSYNEQFF.

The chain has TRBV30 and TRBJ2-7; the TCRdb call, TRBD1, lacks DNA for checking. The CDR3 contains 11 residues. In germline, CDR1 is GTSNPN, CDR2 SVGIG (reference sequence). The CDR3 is CAWTLNGEQYF.

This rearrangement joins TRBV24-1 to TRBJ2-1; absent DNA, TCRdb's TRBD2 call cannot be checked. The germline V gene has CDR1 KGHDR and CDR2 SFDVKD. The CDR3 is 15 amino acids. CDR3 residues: CATSDLSPGVNEQFF.

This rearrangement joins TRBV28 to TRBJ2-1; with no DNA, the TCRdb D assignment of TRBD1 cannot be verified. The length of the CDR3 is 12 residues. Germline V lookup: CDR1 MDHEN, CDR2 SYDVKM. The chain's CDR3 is CASSLGEPEQFF.

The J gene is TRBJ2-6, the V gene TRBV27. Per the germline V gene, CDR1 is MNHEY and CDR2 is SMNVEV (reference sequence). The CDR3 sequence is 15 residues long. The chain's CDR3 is CASRIQGSGANVLTF.

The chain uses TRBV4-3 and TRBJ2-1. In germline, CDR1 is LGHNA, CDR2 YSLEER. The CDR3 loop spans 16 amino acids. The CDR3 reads CASNQVLGRDNNEQFF.

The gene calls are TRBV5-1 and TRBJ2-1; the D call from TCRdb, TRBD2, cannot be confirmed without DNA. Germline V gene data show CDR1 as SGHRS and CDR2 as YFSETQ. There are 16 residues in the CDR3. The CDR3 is CASSLAGLAGAAEQFF.

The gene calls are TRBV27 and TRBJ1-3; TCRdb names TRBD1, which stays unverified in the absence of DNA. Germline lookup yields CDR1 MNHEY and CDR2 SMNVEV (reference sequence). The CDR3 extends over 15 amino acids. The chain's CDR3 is CASSLTGHSGNTIYF.

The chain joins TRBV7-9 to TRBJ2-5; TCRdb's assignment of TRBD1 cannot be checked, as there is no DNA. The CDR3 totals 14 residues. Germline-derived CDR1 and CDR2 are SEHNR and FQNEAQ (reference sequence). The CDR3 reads CASSLLSGLETQYF.

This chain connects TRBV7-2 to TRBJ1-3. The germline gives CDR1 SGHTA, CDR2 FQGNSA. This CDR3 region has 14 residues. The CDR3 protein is CASSLYETGNTIYF.

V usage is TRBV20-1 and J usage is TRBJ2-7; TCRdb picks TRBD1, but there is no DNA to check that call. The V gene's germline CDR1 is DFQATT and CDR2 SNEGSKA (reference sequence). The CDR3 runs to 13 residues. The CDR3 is CSAWDREPYEQYF.